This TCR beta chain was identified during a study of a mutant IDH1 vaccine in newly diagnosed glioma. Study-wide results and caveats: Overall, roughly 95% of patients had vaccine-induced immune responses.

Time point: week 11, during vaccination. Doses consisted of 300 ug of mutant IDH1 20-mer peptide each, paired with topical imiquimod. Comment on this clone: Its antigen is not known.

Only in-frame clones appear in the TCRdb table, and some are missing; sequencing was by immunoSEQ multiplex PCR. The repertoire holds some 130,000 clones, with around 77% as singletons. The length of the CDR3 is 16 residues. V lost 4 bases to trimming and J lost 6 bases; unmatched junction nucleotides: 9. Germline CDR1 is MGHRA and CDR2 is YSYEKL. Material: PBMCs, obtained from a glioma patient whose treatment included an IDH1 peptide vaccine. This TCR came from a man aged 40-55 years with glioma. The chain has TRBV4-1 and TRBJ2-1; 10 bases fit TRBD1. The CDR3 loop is CASSPYPGTGVNEQFF. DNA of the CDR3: TGCGCCAGCAGCCCTTATCCCGGGACAGGGGTCAATGAGCAGTTCTTC.